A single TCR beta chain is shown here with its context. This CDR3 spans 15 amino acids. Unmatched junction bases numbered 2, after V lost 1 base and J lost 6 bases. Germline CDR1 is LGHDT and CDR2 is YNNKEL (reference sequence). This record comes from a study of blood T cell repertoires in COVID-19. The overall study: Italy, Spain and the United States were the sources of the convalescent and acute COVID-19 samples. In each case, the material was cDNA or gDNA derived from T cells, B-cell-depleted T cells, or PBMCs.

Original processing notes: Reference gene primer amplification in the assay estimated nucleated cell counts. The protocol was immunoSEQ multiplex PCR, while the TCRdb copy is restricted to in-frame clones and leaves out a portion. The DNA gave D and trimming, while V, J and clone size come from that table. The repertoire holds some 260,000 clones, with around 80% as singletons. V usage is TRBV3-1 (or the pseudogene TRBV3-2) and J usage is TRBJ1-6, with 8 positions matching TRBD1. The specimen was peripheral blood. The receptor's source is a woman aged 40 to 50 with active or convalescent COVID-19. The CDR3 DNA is TGTGCCAGCAGCCAAGGGACAGGGCTTAATTCACCCCTCCACTTT. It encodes CASSQGTGLNSPLHF.